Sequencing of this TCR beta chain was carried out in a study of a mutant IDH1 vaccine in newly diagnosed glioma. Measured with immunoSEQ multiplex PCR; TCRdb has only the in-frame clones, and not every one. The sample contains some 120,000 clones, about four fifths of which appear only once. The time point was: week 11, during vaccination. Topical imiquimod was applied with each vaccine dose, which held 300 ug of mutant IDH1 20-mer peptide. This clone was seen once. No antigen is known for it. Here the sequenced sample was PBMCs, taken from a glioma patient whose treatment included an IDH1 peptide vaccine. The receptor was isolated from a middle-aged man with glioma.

CDR3 DNA sequence: TGTGCCAGCCAAACACAGGGTGGTATGTATCAGCCCCAGCATTTT. Its translation: CASQTQGGMYQPQHF. The chain has TRBV28 and TRBJ1-5; the D gene is possibly TRBD1 (6 bases). The V end was cut by 8 bases, the J end by 5 bases, with 19 bases between. The CDR3 is made up of 15 amino acids. Germline lookup yields CDR1 MDHEN and CDR2 SYDVKM.